Listed below are T cell receptor beta chains from one sample, sequenced in a study of HIV-infected patients and healthy controls. TCRdb redid the calling of the 5' RACE reads with MiXCR, one entry per CDR3 protein. Found here are 10,000 or so distinct CDR3 sequences, 5.8% of them singletons; the top ten hold less than 9.5%. Sequenced sample: blood. The receptors derive from an adult in good health. The CDR3 runs from the conserved cysteine through the conserved F or W. Each record gives: J gene, V gene, D gene, CDR3 length, clone size, CDR3 protein, CDR3 DNA. D genes are given only for firm matches. Expanded clones get a size class; other rows say once, few or many, or leave the size out.

TRBJ2-3,TRBV4-2,-,15,medium-sized,CASSHGGRSTDTQYF,TGTGCCAGCAGCCATGGGGGGCGAAGCACAGATACGCAGTATTTT
TRBJ2-1,TRBV19,TRBD2,13,many,CASKLAGGWEQFF,TGTGCCAGTAAACTAGCGGGAGGTTGGGAGCAGTTCTTC
TRBJ2-1,TRBV7-9,-,12,few,CASSLYENEQFF,TGTGCCAGCAGCTTATACGAAAATGAGCAGTTCTTC
TRBJ2-3,TRBV6-5,-,13,medium-sized,CAVGSSRTDTQYF,TGTGCCGTAGGGTCTAGTAGGACAGATACGCAGTATTTT
TRBJ2-3,TRBV29-1,TRBD1,16,few,CSVEKRDRGFADTQYF,TGCAGCGTTGAGAAACGGGACAGGGGGTTCGCAGATACGCAGTATTTT
TRBJ2-3,TRBV7-2,TRBD2,16,medium-sized,CASTNGIAGGTDTQYF,TGTGCCAGCACCAACGGGATAGCGGGGGGCACAGATACGCAGTATTTT
TRBJ1-2,TRBV7-9,-,14,medium-sized,CASSSSTTDYGYTF,TGTGCCAGCAGCTCCTCCACTACTGACTATGGCTACACCTTC
TRBJ1-4,TRBV24-1,-,11,medium-sized,CATSDLQKLFF,TGTGCCACCAGTGATTTGCAGAAACTGTTTTTT
TRBJ1-1,TRBV20-1,-,12,medium-sized,CSAPHGNTEAFF,TGCAGTGCCCCCCACGGGAACACTGAAGCTTTCTTT
TRBJ2-7,TRBV7-2,TRBD2,18,medium-sized,CASSLGPSGRTSTYEQYF,TGTGCCAGCAGCTTGGGCCCTAGCGGGAGGACTTCGACCTACGAGCAGTACTTC
TRBJ2-7,TRBV27,-,13,many,CASSKGRFDEQYF,TGTGCCAGCAGCAAGGGGAGGTTCGACGAGCAGTACTTC
TRBJ2-1,TRBV30,-,17,many,CAWSAPQPGASYNEQFF,TGTGCCTGGAGTGCCCCTCAGCCCGGGGCAAGCTACAATGAGCAGTTCTTC
TRBJ2-6,TRBV6-5,TRBD1,14,few,CASSLRQGLGVLTF,TGTGCCAGCAGTCTCCGACAGGGTTTGGGCGTCCTGACTTTC
TRBJ1-5,TRBV19,-,15,few,CASSQGPASNQPQHF,TGTGCCAGTAGTCAAGGGCCAGCCAGCAATCAGCCCCAGCATTTT
TRBJ2-1,TRBV7-2,-,13,many,CASSQVRTAGQFF,TGTGCCAGCAGCCAGGTACGGACAGCGGGGCAGTTCTTC
TRBJ1-5,TRBV12-3/TRBV12-4,-,14,medium-sized,CASRIQGGNQPQHF,TGTGCCAGCCGTATTCAGGGTGGCAATCAGCCCCAGCATTTT
TRBJ1-1,TRBV6-5,TRBD1,13,medium-sized,CASRSPTGDRAFF,TGTGCCAGCAGATCCCCCACAGGGGATAGAGCTTTCTTT
TRBJ1-1,TRBV29-1,-,11,many,CSVGTGPEAFF,TGCAGCGTTGGTACAGGGCCTGAAGCTTTCTTT
TRBJ2-2,TRBV18,-,14,medium-sized,CASSLGLSTGELFF,TGTGCCAGCTCACTGGGACTGTCCACCGGGGAGCTGTTTTTT
TRBJ2-5,TRBV6-4,TRBD1,15,-,CASSTTPGGVETQYF,TGTGCCAGCAGCACCACCCCAGGGGGCGTAGAGACCCAGTACTTC
TRBJ2-5,TRBV27,-,13,medium-sized,CASSFGPQETQYF,TGTGCCAGCAGTTTTGGTCCCCAAGAGACCCAGTACTTC
TRBJ1-1,TRBV20-1,-,13,medium-sized,CSATGRLNTEAFF,TGCAGTGCTACGGGGAGGCTGAACACTGAAGCTTTCTTT
TRBJ2-3,TRBV11-2,TRBD2,16,-,CASSSGTSGDTDTQYF,TGTGCCAGCAGCTCCGGGACTAGCGGGGATACAGATACGCAGTATTTT
TRBJ2-1,TRBV9,TRBD1,16,medium-sized,CASSPRRDRALDEQFF,TGTGCCAGCAGTCCGAGGAGGGACAGGGCCTTGGATGAGCAGTTCTTC
TRBJ2-7,TRBV5-1,TRBD2,15,medium-sized,CASSPGLAGAREQYF,TGCGCCAGCAGCCCGGGACTAGCGGGAGCCCGCGAGCAGTACTTC
TRBJ1-2,TRBV6-5,TRBD1,15,few,CASSYQTGQSYGYTF,TGTGCCAGCAGTTACCAAACGGGACAGTCCTATGGCTACACCTTC
TRBJ2-1,TRBV6-2/TRBV6-3,TRBD2,16,medium-sized,CASSYSGTSGRVEQFF,TGTGCCAGCAGTTACTCCGGGACTAGCGGGAGGGTAGAGCAGTTCTTC
TRBJ1-6,TRBV12-3/TRBV12-4,-,12,medium-sized,CASSPPNSPLHF,TGTGCCAGCAGCCCCCCTAATTCACCCCTCCACTTT
TRBJ2-1,TRBV7-9,-,13,-,CATQARDQNEQFF,TGTGCCACCCAGGCGCGGGATCAGAATGAGCAGTTCTTC
TRBJ1-4,TRBV19,-,14,many,CASSIEATNEKLFF,TGTGCCAGTAGTATCGAAGCAACTAATGAAAAACTGTTTTTT
TRBJ1-6,TRBV30,-,12,-,CAWSLGQRILHF,TGTGCCTGGAGTCTCGGACAGAGAATCCTCCACTTT
TRBJ1-4,TRBV7-9,-,14,medium-sized,CASSYPTENEKLFF,TGTGCCAGCAGCTACCCGACGGAGAATGAAAAACTGTTTTTT
TRBJ2-1,TRBV2,TRBD1,13,medium-sized,CATTRQGVGEQFF,TGTGCCACCACCAGACAGGGAGTGGGTGAGCAGTTCTTC
TRBJ1-2,TRBV19,-,14,many,CASARPGGADGYTF,TGTGCCAGCGCCCGCCCTGGGGGGGCTGATGGCTACACCTTC
TRBJ2-2,TRBV5-4,-,14,medium-sized,CASSSDIRHRELFF,TGTGCCAGCAGCTCGGACATTCGTCACCGGGAGCTGTTTTTT